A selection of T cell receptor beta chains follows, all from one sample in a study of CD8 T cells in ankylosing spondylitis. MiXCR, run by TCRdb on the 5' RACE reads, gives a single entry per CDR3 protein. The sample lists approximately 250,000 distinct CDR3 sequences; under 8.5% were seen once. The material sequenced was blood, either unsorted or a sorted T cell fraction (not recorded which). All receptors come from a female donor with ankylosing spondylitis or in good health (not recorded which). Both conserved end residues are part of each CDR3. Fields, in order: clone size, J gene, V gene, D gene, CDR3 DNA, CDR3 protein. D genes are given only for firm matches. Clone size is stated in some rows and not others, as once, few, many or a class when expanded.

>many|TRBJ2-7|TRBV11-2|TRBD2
TGTGCCAGCAGCTTAGACTTCCGACTAGCGGGCGACCCGATCTCCTACGAGCAGTACTTC
CASSLDFRLAGDPISYEQYF
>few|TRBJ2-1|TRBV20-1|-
TGCAGTGCCACTCACACAGATGAGCAGTTCTTC
CSATHTDEQFF
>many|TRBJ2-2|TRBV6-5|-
TGTGCCAGCAGTTATATATCCCCGAGGCATATGGGACTCGGGGAGCTGTTTTTT
CASSYISPRHMGLGELFF
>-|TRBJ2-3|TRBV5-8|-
TGTGCCAGCAGCGCATCCCGGGGATCAGATACGCAGTATTTT
CASSASRGSDTQYF
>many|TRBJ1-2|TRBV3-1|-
TGTGCCAGCAGCCTGGACGGGCGCCCCCGCTACACCTTC
CASSLDGRPRYTF
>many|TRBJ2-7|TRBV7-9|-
TGTGCCAGCAGCTCCTACAGGACGTCCGTCTACGAGCAGTACTTC
CASSSYRTSVYEQYF
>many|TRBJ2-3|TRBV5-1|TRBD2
TGCGCCAGCAGCTCTTCGGGACTAGCGGCCCTCACAGATACGCAGTATTTT
CASSSSGLAALTDTQYF
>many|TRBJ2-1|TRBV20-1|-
TGCAGTGCTAGATGGGAGTATGGACATGCTGAGCAGTTCTTC
CSARWEYGHAEQFF
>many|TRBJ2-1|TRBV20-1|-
TGCAGTGCTAGAGATAAGGAGGGCAGCTCCTACAATGAGCAGTTCTTC
CSARDKEGSSYNEQFF
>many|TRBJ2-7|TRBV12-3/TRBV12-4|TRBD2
TGTGCCAGCAGTTTAGTAATAGCGGGAGAGGGGCAGTACTTC
CASSLVIAGEGQYF
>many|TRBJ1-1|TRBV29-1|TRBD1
TGCAGCGTTGCCGGGACAGGAACTGGTTACGCTGAAGCTTTCTTT
CSVAGTGTGYAEAFF
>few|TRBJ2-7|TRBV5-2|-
TGTGCCAGCAGCATTGATGCCTACGAGCAGTACTTC
CASSIDAYEQYF
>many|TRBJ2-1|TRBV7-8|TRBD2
TGTGCCAGCAGCTTAGACAGCGGGAGTGTCGGTGAGCAGTTCTTC
CASSLDSGSVGEQFF
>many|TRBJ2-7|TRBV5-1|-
TGCGCCAGCAGCTTAACTTTCCGGGCCCACGAGCAGTACTTC
CASSLTFRAHEQYF
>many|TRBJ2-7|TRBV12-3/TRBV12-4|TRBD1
TGTGCCAGCACCAATTGGGACAGGGCATCCTACGAGCAGTACTTC
CASTNWDRASYEQYF
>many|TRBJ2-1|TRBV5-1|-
TGCGCCAGCAGCTTGCCTGGGGACAATGAGCAGTTCTTC
CASSLPGDNEQFF